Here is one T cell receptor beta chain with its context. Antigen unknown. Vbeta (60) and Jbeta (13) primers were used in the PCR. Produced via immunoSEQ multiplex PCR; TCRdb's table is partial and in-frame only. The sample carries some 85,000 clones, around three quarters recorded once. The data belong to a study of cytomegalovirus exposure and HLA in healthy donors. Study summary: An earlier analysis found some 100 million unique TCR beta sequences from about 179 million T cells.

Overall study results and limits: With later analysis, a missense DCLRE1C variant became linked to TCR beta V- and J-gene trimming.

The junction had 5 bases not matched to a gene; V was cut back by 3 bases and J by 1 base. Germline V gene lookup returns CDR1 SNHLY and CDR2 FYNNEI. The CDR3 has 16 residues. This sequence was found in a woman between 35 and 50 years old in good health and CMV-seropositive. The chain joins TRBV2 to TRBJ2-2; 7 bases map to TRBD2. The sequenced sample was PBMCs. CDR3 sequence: CASSDRVAGNTGELFF. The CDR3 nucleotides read TGTGCCAGCAGTGACCGGGTAGCGGGGAACACCGGGGAGCTGTTTTTT.